Here is one T cell receptor beta chain with its context. The data originate from a study of blood T cell repertoires in COVID-19. About the study: The United States, Italy and Spain were the sources of the acute and convalescent COVID-19 samples.

In the authors' workflow: From reference gene primer amplification, estimates of nucleated cell counts were derived. The method was immunoSEQ multiplex PCR; TCRdb's version includes in-frame clones alone and lacks a portion of them. D and trimming were read from the DNA, whereas the V and J calls and clone size are those reported in that table. The sample consists of a few hundred thousand clones, about four fifths of them appearing once. Participants were aged about 18 to 100 years, lived in 20 to 30 US areas, and enrolled virtually. Cohorts were assigned according to the clinical history that participants reported. What was sequenced was PBMCs or T cells enriched from blood (not recorded which). This TCR derives from a woman in her thirties or forties with acute COVID-19.

The CDR3 loop reads CASGSPQGDRANEQFF. In DNA form, the CDR3 reads TGCGCCAGCGGATCGCCCCAGGGGGACAGGGCCAATGAGCAGTTCTTC. The rearrangement uses TRBV5-1 and TRBJ2-1, with 9 bases aligning to TRBD1. In germline, CDR1 is SGHRS, CDR2 YFSETQ. The CDR3 is 16 residues long. V shed 7 bases, J shed 6 bases, and the junction held 14 bases outside the gene matches.